This T cell receptor beta chain was observed in a study of metastatic and nonmetastatic thyroid tumors. Study-level information: Both malignant and benign thyroid patients supplied peripheral blood and tumor or nodule tissue samples, across which the repertoires of these patients were then compared.

Study observations and caveats: Benign nodules reportedly had significantly lower TCR beta diversity than malignant thyroid tumors in blood and tumor.

Prior to thyroid surgery, none of the patients had received any treatment. This clone was observed many times. Antigen specificity is unknown. The V and J ends lost 3 bases and 5 bases, in that order; junction bases with no gene match: 8. Germline CDR1 reads SGHRS; CDR2 reads YFSETQ. This CDR3 has 15 residues. Per the original data handling: What underpinned the distant-metastasis classifier for papillary thyroid cancer was the set of CDR3 differences across clinicopathological groups. TCRdb re-clonotyped the PCR reads through MiXCR. TCRdb, not the authors, supplied the V and J calls. The table includes roughly 75,000 clones, about 12% detected once.

The gene calls are TRBV5-1 and TRBJ2-5; 9 bases map to TRBD1. Sequenced material: tumor tissue. The origin of this receptor is a female donor with papillary thyroid cancer or a benign thyroid nodule (not recorded which). Some clones in this sample may be carry-over from other donors' samples. Written as DNA, the CDR3 is TGCGCCAGCAGCTCGAACACAGGGGGCCGGGAGACCCAGTACTTC. This gives the protein CASSSNTGGRETQYF.